This note documents a single T cell receptor (beta chain) sequence. In the same sample, other DNA sequences code for this CDR3. The sample comes from a study of shared clonotypes between healthy human individuals. The CDR3 spans 14 residues. CDR1 and CDR2 (germline): SEHNR, FQNEAQ (reference sequence). J gave up 8 bases and V 5 bases, and 8 bases lay outside the gene matches. Clones were read by immunoSEQ multiplex PCR, and TCRdb kept only the in-frame ones, dropping some. The sample records about 2.1 million clones, roughly 95% being singletons. Naivety among CD8 cells was defined by CD45RO negativity and positive CCR7 selection, thereby excluding terminally differentiated effector memory CD45RA+ cells.

The genes are TRBV7-9 and TRBJ1-4; 7 nucleotides align to TRBD1. The sample taken for sequencing was naive CD8+ T cells from PBMCs. The receptor comes from a man between 18 and 29 years old in good health. Some clones in this sample may be carry-over from other donors' samples. CDR3 loop: CASSPDRIGEKLFF. The CDR3 coding sequence is TGTGCCAGCAGCCCGGACAGGATAGGAGAAAAACTGTTTTTT.